This T cell receptor (beta chain) was identified in a study of T-cell reconstitution after alpha-beta-depleted transplantation in children. Preparation of the TCRbeta library used unique molecular identifiers. A single record per CDR3 protein comes from TCRdb applying MiXCR to the PCR reads. The sample consists of 250,000 to 300,000 distinct CDR3 sequences, almost 10% of them appearing once. Per the germline V gene, CDR1 is PRHDT and CDR2 is FYEKMQ (reference sequence). Between the trimmed V and J ends, which lost 6 bases and 0 bases, there was a span of 9 bases. This CDR3 has 13 amino acids. This clonotype turned up a few times.

This material consisted of PBMCs from the stem cell graft donor, taken from the stem cell graft. This receptor was taken from a human donor who donated a stem cell graft to a child with SCID. The chain links TRBV13 to TRBJ2-7; possible D gene TRBD1, 5 bases. The CDR3 here is CASRDTRSYEQYF. The DNA of the CDR3 is TGTGCCAGCAGGGACACGCGCTCCTACGAGCAGTACTTC.